The 10 T cell receptor beta chains in this list originate from one sample, sequenced in a study of cytomegalovirus exposure and HLA in healthy donors. Both 60 Vbeta primers and 13 Jbeta primers went into the PCR. Using immunoSEQ multiplex PCR, the repertoire was profiled, and TCRdb retains in-frame clones only, with some absent. The sample gives about 130,000 clones, roughly 68% of which show up once; nearly 6% is in the top ten. Sequenced sample: PBMCs. These receptors all stem from a woman aged 50 to 60 in good health and CMV-seropositive.

The genes are TRBV6-1 and TRBJ2-2; 7 bases match TRBD1. The length of the CDR3 is 13 residues. CDR1 MNHNS and CDR2 SASEGT come from the germline V gene. The V segment lost 7 bases and the J segment 15 bases; nucleotides outside the gene matches: 14. CDR3 region: CASKFNRDSPLFF. The CDR3 DNA reads TGTGCCAGCAAGTTTAACCGGGACAGCCCTTTGTTTTTT.

V is TRBV2 and J is TRBJ2-3; a possible D gene is TRBD2 (6 bases). Trimming left V 8 bases short and J 2 bases short, with 14 bases between. From germline, CDR1 is SNHLY and CDR2 FYNNEI. CDR3 size: 14 residues. The CDR3 loop is CASRILASTDTQYF. CDR3 nucleotides: TGTGCCAGCCGCATACTAGCATCCACAGATACGCAGTATTTT. The entire variable domain, with the rest obtained from reference TRBV2 and TRBJ2-3, is as follows: EPEVTQTPSHQVTQMGQEVILRCVPISNHLYFYWYRQILGQKVEFLVSFYNNEISEKSEIFDDQFSVERPDGSNFTLKIRSTKLEDSAMYFCASRILASTDTQYFGPGTRLTVL.

J is TRBJ2-1 and V is TRBV27, with 10 positions matching TRBD2. V shed 5 bases and J 7 bases; nucleotides not matched to a gene: 8. The germline CDR1 and CDR2 sequences are MNHEY and SMNVEV (reference sequence). The CDR3 sequence is 15 residues long. The CDR3 DNA sequence: TGTGCCAGCAGTCTCCAGGCACTAGCGGGAAATGAGCAGTTCTTC. Protein product: CASSLQALAGNEQFF.

The rearrangement uses TRBV27 and TRBJ2-5, with 7 bases that match TRBD2. Trimming took 5 bases from V and 0 from J; bases not matched to a gene: 9. Germline V gene data show CDR1 as MNHEY and CDR2 as SMNVEV (reference sequence). This CDR3 has 16 amino acids. For the CDR3, the DNA is TGTGCCAGCAGTCCCCACTCGGGGGGAGACCAAGAGACCCAGTACTTC. As protein: CASSPHSGGDQETQYF.

This rearrangement joins TRBV29-1 to TRBJ2-3; D remains unclear. This CDR3 has 13 amino acids. The V gene's germline CDR1 is SQVTM and CDR2 ANQGSEA. V dropped 3 bases and J dropped 2 bases, with 9 bases sitting between them. The CDR3 spells CSVEAGNTDTQYF. DNA of the CDR3: TGCAGCGTTGAGGCAGGCAACACAGATACGCAGTATTTT.

This rearrangement joins TRBV4-3 to TRBJ1-2; D remains unclear. The germline gives CDR1 LGHNA, CDR2 YSLEER. V shed 1 base and J shed 6 bases, with 9 bases lying between them. The CDR3 has 13 residues. CDR3 sequence reads: CASSQGLRDGYTF. CDR3 nucleotides: TGCGCCAGCAGCCAAGGACTGAGAGATGGCTACACCTTC.

The chain couples TRBV19 to TRBJ2-1; D is unclear. Trimming took off 4 bases at V and 6 bases at J, with 16 bases between the two ends. Germline V CDR1 and CDR2: LNHDA, SQIVND (reference sequence). The CDR3 length is 15 residues. CDR3 protein: CASSTTTLVANEQFF. CDR3 sequence (DNA): TGTGCCAGTAGTACTACGACCCTAGTTGCCAATGAGCAGTTCTTC.

The chain is built from TRBV18 and TRBJ1-5, with TRBD1 matching 7 bases. CDR3 size: 14 residues. Germline V gene sequence: CDR1 KGHSH, CDR2 LQKENI. V lost 3 bases and J lost 7; bases outside the gene matches: 6. CDR3 loop: CASSPGQGEQPQHF. In DNA form, the CDR3 reads TGTGCCAGCTCACCCGGGCAGGGGGAGCAGCCCCAGCATTTT.

The V and J genes are TRBV5-4 and TRBJ2-3; D ambiguous. The germline V gene encodes CDR1 SGHNT and CDR2 YYREEE (reference sequence). V shed 1 base and J shed 1 base, with 7 bases lying between them. The CDR3 is made up of 14 amino acids. CDR3 nucleotide sequence: TGTGCCAGCAGCTTGACGAAGCGCACAGATACGCAGTATTTT. Protein: CASSLTKRTDTQYF.

The V call is TRBV5-4, the J call TRBJ2-7, with D perhaps TRBD2 (6 bases). The V and J ends lost 2 bases and 0 bases respectively, with 9 bases between them. Germline V lookup: CDR1 SGHNT, CDR2 YYREEE (reference sequence). The CDR3 is 14 residues long. CDR3: CASSFRGDSYEQYF. In DNA form, the CDR3 reads TGTGCCAGCAGCTTCCGCGGGGACTCCTACGAGCAGTACTTC.